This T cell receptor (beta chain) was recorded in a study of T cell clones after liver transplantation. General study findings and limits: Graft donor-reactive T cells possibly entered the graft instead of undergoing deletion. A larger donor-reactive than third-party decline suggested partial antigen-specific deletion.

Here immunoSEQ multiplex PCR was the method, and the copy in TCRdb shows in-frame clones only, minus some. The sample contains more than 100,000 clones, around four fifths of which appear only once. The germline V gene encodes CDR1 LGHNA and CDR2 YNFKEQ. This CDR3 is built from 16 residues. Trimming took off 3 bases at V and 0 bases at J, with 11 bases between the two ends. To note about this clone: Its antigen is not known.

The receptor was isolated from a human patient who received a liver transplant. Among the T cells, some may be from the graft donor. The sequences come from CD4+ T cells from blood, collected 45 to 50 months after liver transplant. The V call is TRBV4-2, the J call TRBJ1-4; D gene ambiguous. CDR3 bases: TGTGCCAGCAGCCAGGCAGCTGGATCAACTAATGAAAAACTGTTTTTT. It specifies CASSQAAGSTNEKLFF.